Presented here are 10 T cell receptor beta chains from one specimen sequenced in a study of blood T cells in healthy people across ages (dated by TCRdb to between 2014 and 2017). Library preparation was by 5' RACE. The listed sequencing device is Illumina HiSeq 2500. A second PCR of about 7 to 12 cycles was run with a J-beta primer mix and a sample-barcoded 5' primer. The public sequencing data were trimmed at Q25 with fastp and processed into clonotypes with MiXCR by TCRdb, which kept only in-frame beta chains. Rows with a matching CDR3 protein are joined into one entry that keeps the most common DNA and genes. Across this sample there are hundreds of thousands of distinct CDR3 sequences, with under 65% seen only once. The ten largest clones add up to around 37% of the sample. Sequenced sample: blood. Receptor source: a man in his fifties or sixties in good health.

To note about this clonotype: A junction end diverges from the germline sequence, so it may reflect a read error. The chain joins TRBV7-9 to TRBJ2-1; 12 bases match TRBD1. The CDR3 covers 17 residues. In germline, CDR1 is SEHNR, CDR2 FQNEAQ (reference sequence). The CDR3 region has the DNA TGTGCCAGCAGCCCCCGGGGGGGACAGGGGGCGTACAATGAGCGGTTCTTC. Encoded protein: CASSPRGGQGAYNERFF. Supplemented by reference TRBV7-9 and TRBJ2-1, the full variable domain reads DTGVSQNPRHKITKRGQNVTFRCDPISEHNRLYWYRQTLGQGPEFLTYFQNEAQLEKSRLLSDRFSAERPKGSFSTLEIQRTEQGDSAMYLCASSPRGGQGAYNERFFGPGTRLTVL.

The chain employs TRBV15 and TRBJ2-7; the match to TRBD1 covers 9 bases. Trimming removed 3 bases from V and 9 bases from J; junction bases left unmatched: 18. The CDR3 runs to 17 residues. Germline CDR1 LNHNV, CDR2 YYDKDF (reference sequence). The CDR3 DNA follows: TGTGCCACCAGCAGGAAATCCGGGACAGGGTATGCCCTACGGCAGTACTTC. It translates to CATSRKSGTGYALRQYF. The variable domain in full, with the rest retrieved from reference TRBV15 and TRBJ2-7, is DAMVIQNPRYQVTQFGKPVTLSCSQTLNHNVMYWYQQKSSQAPKLLFHYYDKDFNNEADTPDNFQSRRPNTSFCFLDIRSPGLGDTAMYLCATSRKSGTGYALRQYFGPGTRLTVT.

This clonotype turned up a few times. This rearrangement joins TRBV20-1 to TRBJ2-1; 9 nucleotides match TRBD2. V trimming: 3 bases; J trimming: 6 bases; junction bases outside the gene matches: 9. The germline gives CDR1 DFQATT, CDR2 SNEGSKA (reference sequence). The CDR3 contains 15 residues. As DNA, the CDR3 is TGCAGTGCTAGTTTTGCGGGGGGGCCGGTCAATGAGCAGTTCTTC. As protein: CSASFAGGPVNEQFF.

This chain connects TRBV19 to TRBJ2-2; no clear D gene. Germline CDR1 LNHDA, CDR2 SQIVND (reference sequence). The V end was cut by 4 bases, the J end by 4 bases, with 7 bases between. This CDR3 is built from 13 residues. In DNA, the CDR3 is TGTGCCAGTAGTAGCCAATTCACCGGGGAGCTGTTTTTT. Protein sequence: CASSSQFTGELFF.

The chain combines TRBV6-5 with TRBJ2-3; D possibly corresponds to TRBD1 (6 bases). V was pared by 2 bases and J by 0 bases, with 6 bases between. CDR3 length: 14 residues. The germline CDR1 and CDR2 sequences are MNHEY and SVGAGI. CDR3 region: CASSYRGSTDTQYF. The DNA for the CDR3 is TGTGCCAGCAGTTACAGGGGGAGCACAGATACGCAGTATTTT.

To note about this clonotype: An end of the junction differs from the germline gene, which may be a read error. The CDR3 DNA reads as TGTGTCAGCAGCGAAGAGGACGGACAGGTTTTCGGGTATGGCTACACCTTC. This gives the protein CVSSEEDGQVFGYGYTF. The chain carries TRBV2 and TRBJ1-2, with 7 positions matching TRBD1. CDR1 is SNHLY, CDR2 FYNNEI, per germline. This CDR3 is built from 17 residues. Combining the CDR3 with reference TRBV2 and TRBJ1-2 gives the whole variable domain EPEVTQTPSHQVTQMGQEVILRCVPISNHLYFYWYRQILGQKVEFLVSFYNNEISEKSEIFDDQFSVERPDGSNFTLKIRSTKLEDSAMYFCVSSEEDGQVFGYGYTFGSGTRLTVV.

This sequence joins TRBV25-1 and TRBJ1-1; a weak D match, TRBD1 (5 bases). Trimming cost V 5 bases and J 1 base, with 11 bases left between them. The CDR3 is 14 amino acids. Germline lookup yields CDR1 MGHDK and CDR2 SYGVNS. The CDR3 DNA sequence: TGTGCCAGCAGTCAGTCGGGGCAGAACACTGAAGCTTTCTTT. Amino acids: CASSQSGQNTEAFF. The full variable domain, in which reference TRBV25-1 and TRBJ1-1 provide the parts outside the CDR3, is EADIYQTPRYLVIGTGKKITLECSQTMGHDKMYWYQQDPGMELHLIHYSYGVNSTEKGDLSSESTVSRIRTEHFPLTLESARPSHTSQYLCASSQSGQNTEAFFGQGTRLTVV.

J is TRBJ1-5 and V is TRBV7-8; weak D call: TRBD1 (5 bases). The CDR3 loop spans 16 amino acids. V lost 2 bases, J lost 3 bases, and 14 bases lay in between. Germline V CDR1 and CDR2: SGHVS, FQNEAQ. CDR3 loop: CASSLQGHSTNQPQHF. The CDR3 DNA is TGTGCCAGCAGCTTACAGGGCCACAGTACCAATCAGCCCCAGCATTTT.

The chain is built from TRBV9 and TRBJ2-7, with TRBD1 matching over 8 bases. V lost 0 bases, J lost 3 bases, and 14 bases stayed unmatched. The CDR3 is 18 residues long. Germline CDR1 is SGDLS and CDR2 is YYNGEE. The CDR3 region is CASSVAWRWTGNIYEQYF. For the CDR3, the DNA is TGTGCCAGCAGCGTAGCTTGGAGATGGACAGGGAATATCTACGAGCAGTACTTC.

The J gene is TRBJ1-1, the V gene TRBV28; the D gene is possibly TRBD1 (5 bases). This CDR3 contains 14 residues. Germline V CDR1 and CDR2: MDHEN, SYDVKM. The ends were cut back, 5 bases at V and 1 base at J, with 11 bases in the middle. CDR3 protein: CASSNHRRNTEAFF. CDR3 DNA: TGTGCCAGCAGTAACCACAGGAGGAACACTGAAGCTTTCTTT.